This T cell receptor beta chain was sequenced during a study of CD8+CD57+ T cells in acquired aplastic anemia. Across the whole study: Sorted CD4+ and CD8+ cells yielded DNA averaging around 3.5 ug.

Worth noting for this clonotype: No antigen is known for it.

Before being chosen for sequencing, patients had shown CD8+CD57+ cell expansion by flow cytometry. Therapy had not been given to patients before blood sampling. CDR3 and TCR beta VDJ profiling relied on a genomic DNA template. TCRdb passed the reads through MiXCR, listing each CDR3 protein once. The sample carries approximately 300,000 distinct CDR3 sequences, roughly 53% recorded once. Study conclusions and caveats: Overlap between patients and controls comprised almost 30 CD8+ CDR3 sequences. Patients did not significantly differ from controls in CD8+ Simpson's diversity.

The CDR3 consists of 12 residues. The germline CDR1 and CDR2 sequences are SQVTM and ANQGSEA. Trimming took off 7 bases at V and 1 base at J, with 9 bases between the two ends. The sample consisted of sorted CD4+, CD8+, or CD8+CD57+ T cells (not recorded which) from PBMCs. The sequence was obtained from a human donor with aplastic anemia. This chain joins TRBV29-1 and TRBJ2-3; D is undetermined. The CDR3 region is CSGIDGTDTQYF. CDR3 DNA: TGCAGCGGAATCGACGGCACAGATACGCAGTATTTT.